This record looks at one T cell receptor beta chain sequence and its context. Its antigen is still unknown. This entry belongs to a study of a mutant IDH1 vaccine in newly diagnosed glioma. General study findings and limits: In 80% to 95% of patients, immune responses induced by the vaccine occurred.

Some clones are missing from TCRdb's copy, which holds only in-frame ones; the method was immunoSEQ multiplex PCR. The data show more than 60,000 clones, around 74% seen once. V shed 5 bases and J shed 0 bases, with 16 bases lying between them. The CDR3 has 16 amino acids. Germline V gene sequence: CDR1 KGHSH, CDR2 LQKENI. As for time point: week 35, safety follow-up. The vaccine gave 300 ug of a 20-mer mutant IDH1 peptide subcutaneously per dose. Specimen: PBMCs, collected from a glioma patient whose treatment included an IDH1 peptide vaccine. The sequence derives from a man aged 45 to 65 with glioma. The V gene is TRBV18, the J gene TRBJ2-5; tentatively, D is TRBD1 (6 bases). The CDR3 is CASSSQGYSYQETQYF. In DNA form, the CDR3 reads TGTGCCAGCTCATCACAGGGCTACTCGTACCAAGAGACCCAGTACTTC.